Presented here are 20 T cell receptor beta chains from one specimen sequenced in a study of T cells in Graves' hyperthyroidism and ophthalmopathy. Amplification targeted TCR beta CDR3 regions from RNA transcripts. With the HTBI primer set, the TCR CDR3 went through a first round of RT-PCR. TCRdb called the multiplex PCR reads again in MiXCR, with one record for every CDR3 protein. The table lists around 620,000 distinct CDR3 sequences, 14% of them singletons. Sequenced: blood. The receptors were gathered from a woman between 18 and 30 years old with Graves' ophthalmopathy.

This clonotype was seen more than once but under ten times. The V gene is TRBV28, the J gene TRBJ2-2; 9 bases fit TRBD1. Germline lookup yields CDR1 MDHEN and CDR2 SYDVKM. V lost 9 bases, J lost 1 base, and 12 bases stayed unmatched. The CDR3 has 17 amino acids. In nucleotides, the CDR3 is TGTGCCAGTACTGAGGGGGGACAGGGACAGAACACCGGGGAGCTGTTTTTT. Protein sequence: CASTEGGQGQNTGELFF.

Comments on this clonotype: A far more abundant clone sits one base away, making this likely a read error. This CDR3 fails to terminate in the conserved phenylalanine or tryptophan, so it likely reflects a read error. The chain joins TRBV28 to TRBJ2-7, with D unclear. This CDR3 region has 11 residues. Germline V gene sequence: CDR1 MDHEN, CDR2 SYDVKM. Trimming left V 4 bases short and J 7 bases short, with 8 bases between. CDR3 protein: CASSSPREQYL. The CDR3 DNA is TGTGCCAGCAGTTCTCCCAGAGAGCAGTACCTC.

This rearrangement joins TRBV5-4 to TRBJ2-7, with TRBD2 matching over 14 bases. V shed 4 bases, J shed 3 bases, and the junction held 3 bases outside the gene matches. The CDR3 has 15 residues. Germline-derived CDR1 and CDR2 are SGHNT and YYREEE (reference sequence). CDR3 sequence reads: CASSGGTSGSYEQYF. The CDR3 DNA is TGTGCCAGCAGCGGAGGGACTAGCGGGAGCTACGAGCAGTACTTC.

This clonotype was found many times. The genes are TRBV4-3 and TRBJ2-3; 7 bases line up with TRBD2. Germline-derived CDR1 and CDR2 are LGHNA and YSLEER. This CDR3 contains 16 residues. J lost 0 bases, V lost 0 bases, and 3 bases had no gene match. CDR3 protein: CASSQDRAGSTDTQYF. The CDR3 coding sequence is TGCGCCAGCAGCCAAGATCGAGCGGGGAGCACAGATACGCAGTATTTT.

Ten or more counts support this clonotype. The chain employs TRBV2 and TRBJ2-7; the match to TRBD1 covers 9 bases. Germline values: CDR1 SNHLY, CDR2 FYNNEI. With 3 bases clipped from V and 9 bases from J, the junction kept 9 bases outside the gene matches. The CDR3 runs 14 residues. The chain's CDR3 is CASSDEQGALMQYF. The CDR3 coding sequence is TGTGCCAGCAGTGATGAACAGGGGGCGCTTATGCAGTACTTC.

This clonotype showed up many times. The chain links TRBV20-1 to TRBJ2-7, with 14 bases lining up with TRBD2. Per germline, CDR1 DFQATT and CDR2 SNEGSKA (reference sequence). The CDR3 covers 18 residues. J gave up 0 bases and V 0 bases, and 7 bases lay outside the gene matches. CDR3 protein: CSARDLTSGRAPSYEQYF. The CDR3, as DNA: TGCAGTGCTAGAGATCTGACTAGCGGGAGGGCCCCCTCCTACGAGCAGTACTTC.

To note about this clonotype: It may be a read error: a sequence one base away is much more abundant. The chain couples TRBV2 to TRBJ1-5; TRBD1 might be the D (6 bases). The CDR3 loop spans 15 amino acids. Germline lookup yields CDR1 SNHLY and CDR2 FYNNEI. The germline V and J ends were trimmed by 6 bases and 6 bases, with 18 bases remaining between them. Here the CDR3 reads CASSLRRTARQPQHF. CDR3 DNA sequence: TGTGCCAGCAGCCTTCGGAGGACAGCACGTCAGCCCCAGCATTTT.

The chain is built from TRBV19 and TRBJ2-1; TRBD2 is a possible D gene (5 bases). The V gene's germline CDR1 is LNHDA and CDR2 SQIVND (reference sequence). V lost 7 bases and J lost 8, with 15 bases in between. This CDR3 has 13 residues. DNA for the CDR3: TGTGCCAGTAAATGGACCGCGAGGGATGAGCAGTTCTTC. Translating it yields CASKWTARDEQFF. The full variable domain, rest sourced from reference TRBV19 and TRBJ2-1, is DGGITQSPKYLFRKEGQNVTLSCEQNLNHDAMYWYRQDPGQGLRLIYYSQIVNDFQKGDIAEGYSVSREKKESFPLTVTSAQKNPTAFYLCASKWTARDEQFFGPGTRLTVL.

This clonotype was seen at least ten times. This chain links TRBV5-1 with TRBJ1-1; 7 bases map to TRBD1. With 0 bases clipped from V and 1 base from J, the junction kept 3 bases outside the gene matches. Germline-derived CDR1 and CDR2 are SGHRS and YFSETQ. The CDR3 extends over 15 amino acids. The CDR3 nucleotides read TGCGCCAGCAGCTTGGACAGGGGCCCGAACACTGAAGCTTTCTTT. It translates to CASSLDRGPNTEAFF.

This clonotype was counted ten times or more. The CDR3 sequence is CASSLAGRVGETQYF. The CDR3 region has the DNA TGTGCCAGCAGCTTAGCGGGCCGGGTTGGTGAGACCCAGTACTTC. The chain recombines TRBV7-9 with TRBJ2-5; D is unresolved. The germline CDR1 and CDR2 sequences are SEHNR and FQNEAQ (reference sequence). V shed 0 bases and J shed 5 bases, with 13 bases lying between them. The CDR3 sequence is 15 residues long.

This clonotype was recorded many times. The gene calls are TRBV7-3 and TRBJ2-1; D may be TRBD1 or TRBD2 (5 bases each). Between the trimmed V and J ends, which lost 5 bases and 0 bases, there was a span of 17 bases. The CDR3 is 17 residues long. Germline assignment: CDR1 SGHTA and CDR2 FQGTGA. The CDR3 DNA follows: TGTGCCAGCAGCCCAACCGGGGCGGGCCACTCCTACAATGAGCAGTTCTTC. This codes for CASSPTGAGHSYNEQFF.

This clonotype has ten or more counts. The chain links TRBV7-3 to TRBJ1-2; 7 bases match TRBD1. Per the germline V gene, CDR1 is SGHTA and CDR2 is FQGTGA. V trimming: 1 base; J trimming: 5 bases; junction bases outside the gene matches: 19. CDR3 length: 19 amino acids. DNA of the CDR3: TGTGCCAGCAGCTTAATGGTAATAGGACAGGACCGTACTCGTTATGGCTACACCTTC. Translated, it gives CASSLMVIGQDRTRYGYTF.

This clonotype was counted many times. The gene calls are TRBV18 and TRBJ2-1; tentatively, D is TRBD1 (5 bases). There are 14 residues in the CDR3. Trimming pared 3 bases from V and 8 bases from J, leaving 14 bases between. Germline V gives CDR1 KGHSH, CDR2 LQKENI. This CDR3 reads CASSPRQGSDEQFF. The CDR3 DNA follows: TGTGCCAGCTCACCTCGGCAGGGATCGGATGAGCAGTTCTTC. The whole variable domain, remainder taken from reference TRBV18 and TRBJ2-1, is NAGVMQNPRHLVRRRGQEARLRCSPMKGHSHVYWYRQLPEEGLKFMVYLQKENIIDESGMPKERFSAEFPKEGPSILRIQQVVRGDSAAYFCASSPRQGSDEQFFGPGTRLTVL.

At least ten counts were recorded for this clonotype. The rearrangement uses TRBV30 and TRBJ2-7; D ambiguous. Deletions cut 0 bases from V and 2 bases from J, with 11 bases between. The CDR3 length is 14 residues. CDR1 is GTSNPN and CDR2 is SVGIG in the germline V gene (reference sequence). CDR3 nucleotide sequence: TGTGCCTGGAGTGTACGTGGCGGCCCCTACGAGCAGTACTTC. It translates to CAWSVRGGPYEQYF.

There are many counts of this clonotype. Here the CDR3 DNA reads TGTGCCAGCAGCTTAGGCGGGACAGGGAGATACAATGAGCAGTTCTTC. This translates into CASSLGGTGRYNEQFF. The chain has TRBV7-2 and TRBJ2-1, with 9 bases fitting TRBD1. Germline trimming cut 1 base from V and 4 bases from J; bases unmatched to any gene: 5. Germline V gives CDR1 SGHTA, CDR2 FQGNSA. This CDR3 has 16 residues.

The genes are TRBV3-1 and TRBJ1-5; 12 bases fit TRBD1. CDR1 is LGHDT and CDR2 is YNNKEL in the germline V gene (reference sequence). V gave up 1 base and J gave up 6 bases; unmatched junction bases: 13. The CDR3 sequence is 19 residues long. The CDR3 is CASSQGWDRGRPSLQPQHF. CDR3 coding DNA: TGTGCCAGCAGCCAAGGGTGGGACAGGGGGCGCCCCTCCCTTCAGCCCCAGCATTTT.

Ten or more counts support this clonotype. V gene TRBV20-1 combines with J gene TRBJ2-1; no reliable D call. Germline V lookup: CDR1 DFQATT, CDR2 SNEGSKA (reference sequence). This CDR3 comprises 13 residues. V was cut by 5 bases and J by 2 bases, with 10 bases left in between. CDR3: CSAVAATYNEQFF. For the CDR3, the DNA is TGCAGTGCTGTGGCTGCTACCTACAATGAGCAGTTCTTC.

This clonotype has a count of ten or more. This sequence joins TRBV11-3 and TRBJ1-1; tentatively, D is TRBD1 (6 bases). V lost 5 bases to trimming and J lost 10 bases, with 17 bases between them. CDR1 and CDR2 from the germline V gene are SGHNT and YENEEA. The CDR3 runs to 13 residues. CDR3 residues: CASSQGSPSLAFF. The CDR3 region has the DNA TGTGCCAGCAGCCAGGGGTCTCCCTCCCTAGCTTTCTTT.

The V gene is TRBV11-2, the J gene TRBJ2-7; the D is unclear. The CDR3 contains 14 residues. V lost 2 bases to trimming and J lost 3 bases, with 11 bases between them. CDR1 is SGHAT and CDR2 is FQNNGV in the germline V gene. The CDR3 sequence is CASSLFTPDYEQYF. The CDR3 DNA reads as TGTGCCAGCAGCTTATTTACACCTGACTACGAGCAGTACTTC.

This clonotype has just a few counts. The rearrangement links TRBV24-1 to TRBJ2-2; the D gene is possibly TRBD1 (5 bases). The V end was cut by 5 bases, the J end by 4 bases, with 16 bases between. The germline V gene encodes CDR1 KGHDR and CDR2 SFDVKD. The CDR3 totals 16 residues. CDR3 protein: CATSGSRESSTGELFF. DNA of the CDR3: TGTGCCACCAGTGGCTCCAGGGAATCGAGCACCGGGGAGCTGTTTTTT.